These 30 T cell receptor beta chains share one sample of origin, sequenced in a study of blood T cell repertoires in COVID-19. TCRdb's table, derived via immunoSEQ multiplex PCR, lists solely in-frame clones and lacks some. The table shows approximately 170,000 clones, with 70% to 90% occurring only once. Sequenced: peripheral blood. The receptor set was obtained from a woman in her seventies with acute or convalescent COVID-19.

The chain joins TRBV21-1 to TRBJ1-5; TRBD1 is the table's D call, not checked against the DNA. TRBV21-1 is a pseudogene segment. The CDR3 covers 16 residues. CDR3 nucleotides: TGTGCCAGCAGCAAAGTCCAGGGGGATAGCAATCAGCCCCAGCATTTT. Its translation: CASSKVQGDSNQPQHF.

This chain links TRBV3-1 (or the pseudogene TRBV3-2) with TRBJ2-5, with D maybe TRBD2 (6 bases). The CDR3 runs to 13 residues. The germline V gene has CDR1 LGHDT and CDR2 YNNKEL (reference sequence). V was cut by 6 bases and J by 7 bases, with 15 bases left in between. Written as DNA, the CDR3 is TGTGCCAGCAGGGTCGAAGGGAGGCGGACCCAGTACTTC. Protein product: CASRVEGRRTQYF.

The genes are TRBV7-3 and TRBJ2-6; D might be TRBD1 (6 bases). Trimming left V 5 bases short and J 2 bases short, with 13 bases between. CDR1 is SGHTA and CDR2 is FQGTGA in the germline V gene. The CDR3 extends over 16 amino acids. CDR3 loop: CASSTSPGAGANVLTF. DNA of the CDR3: TGTGCCAGCAGCACAAGCCCAGGGGCTGGGGCCAACGTCCTGACTTTC.

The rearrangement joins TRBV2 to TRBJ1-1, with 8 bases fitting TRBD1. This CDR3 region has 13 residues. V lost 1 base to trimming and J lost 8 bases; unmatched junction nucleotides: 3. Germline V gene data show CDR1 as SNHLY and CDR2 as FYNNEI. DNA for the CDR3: TGTGCCAGCAGTGAAGGGACAGGGCTCGAAGCTTTCTTT. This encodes CASSEGTGLEAFF.

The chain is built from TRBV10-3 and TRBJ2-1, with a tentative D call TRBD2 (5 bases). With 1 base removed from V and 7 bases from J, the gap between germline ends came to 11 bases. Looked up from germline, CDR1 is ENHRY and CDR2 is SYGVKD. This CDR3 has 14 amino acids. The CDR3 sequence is CAISEWERRNEQFF. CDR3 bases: TGTGCCATCAGTGAGTGGGAAAGGAGGAATGAGCAGTTCTTC.

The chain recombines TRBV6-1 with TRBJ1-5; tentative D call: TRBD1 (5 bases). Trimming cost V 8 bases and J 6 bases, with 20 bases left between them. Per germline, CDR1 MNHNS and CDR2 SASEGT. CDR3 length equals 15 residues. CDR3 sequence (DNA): TGTGCCAGCTCTCTATTAGGGGAGGGTCCTCAGCCCCAGCATTTT. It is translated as CASSLLGEGPQPQHF.

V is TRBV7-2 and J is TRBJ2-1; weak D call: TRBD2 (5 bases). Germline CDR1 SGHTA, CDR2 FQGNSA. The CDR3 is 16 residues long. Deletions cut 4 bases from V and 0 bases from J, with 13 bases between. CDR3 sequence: CASSSRAGFSYNEQFF. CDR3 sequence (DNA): TGTGCCAGCAGCTCACGGGCGGGTTTCTCCTACAATGAGCAGTTCTTC.

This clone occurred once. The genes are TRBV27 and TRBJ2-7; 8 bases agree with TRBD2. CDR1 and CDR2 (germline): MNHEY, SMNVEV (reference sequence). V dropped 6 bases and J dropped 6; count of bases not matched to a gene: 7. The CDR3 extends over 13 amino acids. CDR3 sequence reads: CASSVREGSEQYF. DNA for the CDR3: TGTGCCAGCAGCGTACGGGAGGGTTCCGAGCAGTACTTC.

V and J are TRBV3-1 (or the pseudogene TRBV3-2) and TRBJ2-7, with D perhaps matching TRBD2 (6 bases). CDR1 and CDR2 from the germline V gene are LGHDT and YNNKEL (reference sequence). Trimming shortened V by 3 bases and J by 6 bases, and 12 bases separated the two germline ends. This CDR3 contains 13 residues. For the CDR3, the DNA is TGTGCCAGCAGCCATACCGGAGGGTCCGAGCAGTACTTC. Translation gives CASSHTGGSEQYF.

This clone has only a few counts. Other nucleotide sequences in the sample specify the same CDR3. In DNA form, the CDR3 reads TGCGCCAGCAGCTTGGTTGCGGGAGGCACAGATACGCAGTATTTT. The encoded protein is CASSLVAGGTDTQYF. J is TRBJ2-3 and V is TRBV5-1; 7 nucleotides align to TRBD2. The germline CDR1 and CDR2 sequences are SGHRS and YFSETQ. V trimming: 0 bases; J trimming: 1 base; junction bases outside the gene matches: 2. This CDR3 spans 15 amino acids. The full variable domain, with the rest looked up from reference TRBV5-1 and TRBJ2-3, is KAGVTQTPRYLIKTRGQQVTLSCSPISGHRSVSWYQQTPGQGLQFLFEYFSETQRNKGNFPGRFSGRQFSNSRSEMNVSTLELGDSALYLCASSLVAGGTDTQYFGPGTRLTVL.

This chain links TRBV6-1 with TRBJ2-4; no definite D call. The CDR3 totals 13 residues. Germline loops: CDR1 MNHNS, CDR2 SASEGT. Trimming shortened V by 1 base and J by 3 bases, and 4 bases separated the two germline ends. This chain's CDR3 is CASSEDNKNIQYF. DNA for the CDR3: TGTGCCAGCAGTGAAGACAACAAAAACATTCAGTACTTC.

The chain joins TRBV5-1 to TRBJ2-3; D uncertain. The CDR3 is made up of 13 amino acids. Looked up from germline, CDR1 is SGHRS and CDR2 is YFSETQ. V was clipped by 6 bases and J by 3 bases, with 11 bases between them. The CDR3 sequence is CASNSPTTDTQYF. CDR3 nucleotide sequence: TGCGCCAGCAACTCCCCCACTACAGATACGCAGTATTTT.

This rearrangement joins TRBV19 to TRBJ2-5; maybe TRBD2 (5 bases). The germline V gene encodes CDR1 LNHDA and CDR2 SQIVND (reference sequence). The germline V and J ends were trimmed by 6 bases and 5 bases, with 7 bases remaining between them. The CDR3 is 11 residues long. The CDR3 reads CASSTGETQYF. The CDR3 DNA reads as TGTGCCAGTAGCACGGGGGAGACCCAGTACTTC.

CDR3 coding DNA: TGTGCCAGCAGTCCACGGACAGGAGGCTATGGCTACACCTTC. Residues: CASSPRTGGYGYTF. J is TRBJ1-2 and V is TRBV27, with 7 bases aligning to TRBD1. V lost 5 bases and J lost 4; bases outside the gene matches: 7. Per germline, CDR1 MNHEY and CDR2 SMNVEV (reference sequence). The CDR3 has 14 amino acids.

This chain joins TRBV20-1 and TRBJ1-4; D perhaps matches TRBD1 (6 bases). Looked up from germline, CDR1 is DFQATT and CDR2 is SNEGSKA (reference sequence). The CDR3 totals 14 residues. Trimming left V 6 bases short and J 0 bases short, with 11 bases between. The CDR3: CSASRTATNEKLFF. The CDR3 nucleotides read TGCAGTGCGAGTAGGACAGCAACTAATGAAAAACTGTTTTTT.

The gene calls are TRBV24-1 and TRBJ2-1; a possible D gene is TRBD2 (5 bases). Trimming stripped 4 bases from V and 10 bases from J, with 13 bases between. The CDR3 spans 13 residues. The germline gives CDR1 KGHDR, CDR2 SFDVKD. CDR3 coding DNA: TGTGCCACCAGTGACCGGCAGTCGGGAGAGCAGTTCTTC. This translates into CATSDRQSGEQFF.

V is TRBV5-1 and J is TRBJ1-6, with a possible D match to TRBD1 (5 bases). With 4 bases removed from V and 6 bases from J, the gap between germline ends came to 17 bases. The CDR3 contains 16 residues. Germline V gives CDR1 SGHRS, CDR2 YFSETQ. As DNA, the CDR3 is TGCGCCAGCAGCCCCCTTGGGGGGTCAGCTAATTCACCCCTCCACTTT. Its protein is CASSPLGGSANSPLHF.

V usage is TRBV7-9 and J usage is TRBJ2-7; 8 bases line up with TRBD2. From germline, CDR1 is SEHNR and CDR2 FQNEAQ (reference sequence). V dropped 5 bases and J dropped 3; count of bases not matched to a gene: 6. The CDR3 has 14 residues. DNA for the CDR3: TGTGCCAGCAGCCCGGGGACTAGTAACTACGAGCAGTACTTC. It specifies CASSPGTSNYEQYF. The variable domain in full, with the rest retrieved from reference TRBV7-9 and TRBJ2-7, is DTGVSQNPRHKITKRGQNVTFRCDPISEHNRLYWYRQTLGQGPEFLTYFQNEAQLEKSRLLSDRFSAERPKGSFSTLEIQRTEQGDSAMYLCASSPGTSNYEQYFGPGTRLTVT.

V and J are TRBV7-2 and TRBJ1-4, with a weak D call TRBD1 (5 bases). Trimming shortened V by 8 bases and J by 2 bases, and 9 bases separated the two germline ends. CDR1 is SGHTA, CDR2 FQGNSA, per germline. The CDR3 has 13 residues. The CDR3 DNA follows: TGTGCCAGCCGGGGGGGGACTAATGAAAAACTGTTTTTT. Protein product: CASRGGTNEKLFF.

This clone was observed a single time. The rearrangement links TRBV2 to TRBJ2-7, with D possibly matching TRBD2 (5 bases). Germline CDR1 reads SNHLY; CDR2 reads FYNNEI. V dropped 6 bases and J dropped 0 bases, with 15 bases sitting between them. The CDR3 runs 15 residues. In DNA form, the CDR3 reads TGTGCCAGCAGCCCGGCGGGTTCCATCTCCTACGAGCAGTACTTC. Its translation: CASSPAGSISYEQYF.

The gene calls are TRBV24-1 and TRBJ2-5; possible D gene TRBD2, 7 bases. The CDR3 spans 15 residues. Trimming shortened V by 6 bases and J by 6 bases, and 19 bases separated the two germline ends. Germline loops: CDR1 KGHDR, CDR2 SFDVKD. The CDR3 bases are TGTGCCACCAGTATTGCAGGGGAGGGGTTCAAGACCCAGTACTTC. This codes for CATSIAGEGFKTQYF.

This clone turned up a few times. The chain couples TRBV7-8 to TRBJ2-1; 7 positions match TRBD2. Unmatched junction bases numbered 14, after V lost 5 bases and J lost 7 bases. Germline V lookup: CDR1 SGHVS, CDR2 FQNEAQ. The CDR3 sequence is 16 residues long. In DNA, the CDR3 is TGTGCCAGCAGCAGCACGGGGAGGGGCTTTAGAAATGAGCAGTTCTTC. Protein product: CASSSTGRGFRNEQFF.

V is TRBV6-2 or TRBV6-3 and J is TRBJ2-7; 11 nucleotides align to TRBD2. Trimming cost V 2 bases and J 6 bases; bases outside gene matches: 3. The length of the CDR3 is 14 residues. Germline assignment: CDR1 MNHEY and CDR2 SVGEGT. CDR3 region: CASSYGLAGGEQYF. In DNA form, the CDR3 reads TGTGCCAGCAGTTACGGGCTAGCGGGAGGCGAGCAGTACTTC.

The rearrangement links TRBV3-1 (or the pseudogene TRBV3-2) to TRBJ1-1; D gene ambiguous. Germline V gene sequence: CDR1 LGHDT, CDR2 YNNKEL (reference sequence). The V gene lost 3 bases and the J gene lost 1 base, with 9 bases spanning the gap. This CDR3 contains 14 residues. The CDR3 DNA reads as TGTGCCAGCAGCCAGAGGTCAGCGAACACTGAAGCTTTCTTT. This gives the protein CASSQRSANTEAFF.

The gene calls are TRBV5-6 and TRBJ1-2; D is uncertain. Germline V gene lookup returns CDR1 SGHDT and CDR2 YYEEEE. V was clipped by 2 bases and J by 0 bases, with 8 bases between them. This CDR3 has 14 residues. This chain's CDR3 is CASSFYRSNYGYTF. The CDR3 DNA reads TGTGCCAGCAGCTTCTACAGATCTAACTATGGCTACACCTTC.

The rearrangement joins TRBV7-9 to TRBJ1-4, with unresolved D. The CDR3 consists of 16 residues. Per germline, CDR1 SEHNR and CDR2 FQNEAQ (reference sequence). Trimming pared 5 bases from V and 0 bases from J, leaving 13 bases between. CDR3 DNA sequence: TGTGCCAGCAGCGCCCGAACCGGGACAACTAATGAAAAACTGTTTTTT. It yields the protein CASSARTGTTNEKLFF.

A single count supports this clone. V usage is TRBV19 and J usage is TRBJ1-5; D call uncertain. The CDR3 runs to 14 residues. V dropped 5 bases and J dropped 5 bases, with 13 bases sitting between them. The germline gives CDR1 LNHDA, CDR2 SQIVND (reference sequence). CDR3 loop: CASSLRVADQPQHF. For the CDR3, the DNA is TGTGCCAGTAGTCTGAGGGTCGCGGATCAGCCCCAGCATTTT.

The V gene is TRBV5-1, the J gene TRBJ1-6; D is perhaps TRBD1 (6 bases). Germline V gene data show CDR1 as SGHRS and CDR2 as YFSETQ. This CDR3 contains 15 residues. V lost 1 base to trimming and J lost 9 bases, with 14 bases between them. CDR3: CASSLITGSGSPLHF. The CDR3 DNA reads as TGCGCCAGCAGCTTGATTACAGGGAGTGGTTCACCCCTCCACTTT.

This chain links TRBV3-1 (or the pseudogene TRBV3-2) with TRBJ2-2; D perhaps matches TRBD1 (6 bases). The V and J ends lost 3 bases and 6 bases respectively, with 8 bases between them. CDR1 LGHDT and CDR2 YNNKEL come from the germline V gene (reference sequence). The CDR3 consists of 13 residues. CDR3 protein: CASSHTGSGELFF. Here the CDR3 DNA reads TGTGCCAGCAGCCATACAGGGTCCGGGGAGCTGTTTTTT.

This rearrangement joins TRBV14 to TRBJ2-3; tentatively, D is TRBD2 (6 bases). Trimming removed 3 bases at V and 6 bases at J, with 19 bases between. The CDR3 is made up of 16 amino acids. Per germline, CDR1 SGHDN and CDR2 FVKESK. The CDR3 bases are TGTGCCAGCAGCCAGCTACTAGCAGATGCAGGGGATACGCAGTATTTT. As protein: CASSQLLADAGDTQYF.